What follows describes a single T cell receptor beta chain. In the original analysis: Amplified reference gene primers provided the basis for estimating nucleated cell counts. The method was immunoSEQ multiplex PCR; TCRdb's version includes in-frame clones alone and lacks a portion of them. V and J calls and clone size follow that table, whereas D and trimming were derived from the DNA. Of some 350,000 clones listed, about 90% are singletons. The sample comes from a study of blood T cell repertoires in COVID-19. The overall study: COVID-19 samples from acute and convalescent phases originated in the United States, Italy and Spain. Nucleic acid was either cDNA or gDNA, and it came from T cells, B-cell-depleted T cells, or PBMCs.

The germline V gene has CDR1 SGHNT and CDR2 YYREEE (reference sequence). V lost 4 bases and J lost 5; bases outside the gene matches: 9. This CDR3 spans 17 amino acids. This clonotype originated in a woman under 30 who had recovered from COVID-19. Sequencing input: peripheral blood. The V call is TRBV5-4, the J call TRBJ2-5, with TRBD2 matching over 15 bases. CDR3 sequence reads: CASSPGLAGGEGETQYF. CDR3 bases: TGTGCCAGCAGCCCGGGACTAGCGGGAGGAGAGGGGGAGACCCAGTACTTC.